The 3 T cell receptor beta chains below were found in one sample sequenced in a study of T cell responses to AZD1222 COVID-19 vaccine listed by TCRdb under 2021. The sample's time point label, decoded: about 28 days (+/-7) after the second vaccine dose. Receptors were amplified or captured by the immunoSEQ multiplex PCR assay. As stored in TCRdb, this immuneACCESS dataset retains in-frame rearrangements with V and J assigned. A fraction of the clones does not appear; measured against another copy, unresolved V genes explain less than half of the discrepancy, and the remainder lacks a known reason. This sample holds about 120,000 clones; about 90% were observed only once. In total, the top ten clones hold around 1.6% of the sample. The source was peripheral blood, collected 28 days after the second AZD1222 dose. The receptors shown here come from an adult who received the AZD1222 COVID-19 vaccine.

V and J are TRBV28 and TRBJ1-5; no firm D call. Germline-derived CDR1 and CDR2 are MDHEN and SYDVKM. V was shortened by 7 bases and J by 3 bases, with 10 bases between the two germline ends. This CDR3 spans 13 amino acids. The CDR3 protein is CASITRANQPQHF. CDR3 coding DNA: TGTGCCAGCATAACGAGGGCCAATCAGCCCCAGCATTTT.

This chain links TRBV30 with TRBJ1-1; D unclear. CDR1 is GTSNPN and CDR2 is SVGIG in the germline V gene (reference sequence). V lost 3 bases and J lost 1, with 9 bases in between. The CDR3 has 13 amino acids. The CDR3 DNA reads as TGTGCCTGGAGGAAGGGCGGGAACACTGAAGCTTTCTTT. It translates to CAWRKGGNTEAFF.

The chain joins TRBV6-5 to TRBJ2-7, with D unresolved. Germline assignment: CDR1 MNHEY and CDR2 SVGAGI. The CDR3 has 12 amino acids. V gave up 5 bases and J gave up 2 bases, with 7 bases separating them. CDR3 DNA sequence: TGTGCCAGCAGTACCCGAGCCTACGAGCAGTACTTC. Residues: CASSTRAYEQYF.